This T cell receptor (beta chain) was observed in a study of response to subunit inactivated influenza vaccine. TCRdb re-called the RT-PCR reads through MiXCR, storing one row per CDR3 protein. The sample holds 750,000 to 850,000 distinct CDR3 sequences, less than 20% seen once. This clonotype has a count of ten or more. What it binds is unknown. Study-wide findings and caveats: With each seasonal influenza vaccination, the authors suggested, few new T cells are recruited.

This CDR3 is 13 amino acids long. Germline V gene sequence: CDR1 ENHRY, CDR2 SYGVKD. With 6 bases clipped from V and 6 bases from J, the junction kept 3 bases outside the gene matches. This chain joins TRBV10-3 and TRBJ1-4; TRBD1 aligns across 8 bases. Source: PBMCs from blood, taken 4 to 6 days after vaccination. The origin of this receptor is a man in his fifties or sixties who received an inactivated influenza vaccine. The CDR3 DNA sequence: TGTGCCATCAGGGACAGGGAGGATGAAAAACTGTTTTTT. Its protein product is CAIRDREDEKLFF.